Described below is a single T cell receptor (beta chain) sequence and its context. Recruits, aged roughly 18 to 100 years, lived in 20 to 30 US areas. Grouping used clinical history reported by participants in a survey and questionnaire. These data belong to a study of blood T cell repertoires in COVID-19. As processed by the authors: The assay estimated nucleated cells by amplifying reference gene primers. Here immunoSEQ multiplex PCR was the method, and the copy in TCRdb shows in-frame clones only, minus some. D and trimming were read from the DNA, whereas the V and J calls and clone size are those reported in that table. Of approximately 300,000 clones listed, roughly 85% are singletons. The specimen was PBMCs or T cells enriched from blood (not recorded which). The TCR sequence derives from a woman aged 30 to 39 who had been exposed to COVID-19.

This CDR3 is CARAGGGNTEAFF. The CDR3 DNA follows: TGTGCCCGGGCGGGAGGGGGGAACACTGAAGCTTTCTTT. This chain uses TRBV30 with TRBJ1-1, with D perhaps TRBD1 (6 bases). Trimming cost V 8 bases and J 1 base, with 14 bases left between them. Germline CDR1 and CDR2: GTSNPN and SVGIG (reference sequence). The CDR3 length is 13 residues.